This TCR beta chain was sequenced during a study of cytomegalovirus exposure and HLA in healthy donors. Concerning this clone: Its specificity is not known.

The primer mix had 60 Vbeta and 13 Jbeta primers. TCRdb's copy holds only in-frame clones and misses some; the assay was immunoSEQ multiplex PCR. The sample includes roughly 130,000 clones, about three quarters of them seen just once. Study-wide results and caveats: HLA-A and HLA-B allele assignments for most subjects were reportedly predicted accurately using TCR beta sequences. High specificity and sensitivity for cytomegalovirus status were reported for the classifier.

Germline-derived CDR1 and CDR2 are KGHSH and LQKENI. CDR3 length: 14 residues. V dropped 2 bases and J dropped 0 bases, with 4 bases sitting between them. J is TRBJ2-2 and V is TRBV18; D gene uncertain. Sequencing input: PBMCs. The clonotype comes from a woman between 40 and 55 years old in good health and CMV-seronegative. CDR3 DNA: TGTGCCAGCTCACCATTAGCGAACACCGGGGAGCTGTTTTTT. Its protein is CASSPLANTGELFF.